The 21 T cell receptor beta chains presented below share a single source sample, sequenced in a study of blood T cell repertoires in COVID-19 (TCRdb year 2020). The library was generated by the immunoSEQ multiplex PCR assay. Imported from immuneACCESS, the table was reduced by TCRdb to in-frame sequences with V and J called. These copies leave out some clones; in studies compared against another copy, an unresolved V gene accounts for under half, and the cause of the remainder is not known. The sample table contains under 300,000 clones; only one count was recorded for roughly 82% of them. About 12% of the sample is taken by the ten largest. What was sequenced was peripheral blood. Receptors originate from an elderly man with acute or convalescent COVID-19.

This clone appeared a single time. The V gene is TRBV7-9, the J gene TRBJ1-3; no definite D call. CDR1 is SEHNR, CDR2 FQNEAQ, per germline (reference sequence). This CDR3 has 15 amino acids. V was pared by 5 bases and J by 5 bases, with 16 bases between. The CDR3 DNA reads as TGTGCCAGCAGCCCGGAGGTCGGGGAGAGAAACACCATATATTTT. It codes for CASSPEVGERNTIYF. Full variable domain (remainder filled in from reference TRBV7-9 and TRBJ1-3): DTGVSQNPRHKITKRGQNVTFRCDPISEHNRLYWYRQTLGQGPEFLTYFQNEAQLEKSRLLSDRFSAERPKGSFSTLEIQRTEQGDSAMYLCASSPEVGERNTIYFGEGSWLTVV.

This clone was observed once. The J gene is TRBJ2-1, the V gene TRBV12-3 or TRBV12-4; possibly TRBD2 for D (5 bases). The length of the CDR3 is 13 residues. V lost 6 bases to trimming and J lost 5 bases, with 11 bases between them. The CDR3 nucleotides are TGTGCCAGCAGGATATTCGGGAACAATGAGCAGTTCTTC. It codes for CASRIFGNNEQFF.

The V gene is TRBV5-4, the J gene TRBJ2-7; possibly TRBD1 for D (6 bases). In germline, CDR1 is SGHNT, CDR2 YYREEE (reference sequence). V lost 0 bases and J lost 3, with 10 bases in between. This CDR3 has 14 amino acids. In DNA, the CDR3 is TGTGCCAGCAGCTTGGTTTCAGGGGACTACGAGCAGTACTTC. Amino acids: CASSLVSGDYEQYF.

The chain joins TRBV7-9 to TRBJ2-7; 9 bases match TRBD1. The CDR3 has 14 amino acids. Germline CDR1 SEHNR, CDR2 FQNEAQ (reference sequence). The J segment lost 4 bases and the V segment lost 7 bases, leaving 8 bases of the junction unmatched. CDR3 in amino acids: CASNPGTGQYEQYF. CDR3 DNA sequence: TGTGCCAGCAACCCCGGGACAGGGCAGTACGAGCAGTACTTC.

The V gene is TRBV6-2 or TRBV6-3, the J gene TRBJ1-1; 7 bases are a match to TRBD1. J lost 8 bases, V lost 4 bases, and 10 bases had no gene match. The CDR3 is 14 residues long. Germline CDR1 and CDR2: MNHEY and SVGEGT. The CDR3 region has the DNA TGTGCCAGCAGTTCCCCACCACAGGGGACAGAAGCTTTCTTT. Protein sequence: CASSSPPQGTEAFF.

J is TRBJ1-5 and V is TRBV5-5, with 9 bases lining up with TRBD1. Germline V gene lookup returns CDR1 SGHKS and CDR2 YYEKEE (reference sequence). This CDR3 has 19 amino acids. V lost 0 bases and J lost 6; bases outside the gene matches: 16. CDR3 sequence: CASSLGHSLGQGISQPQHF. The CDR3, as DNA: TGTGCCAGCAGCTTGGGTCACTCTCTGGGACAGGGAATAAGTCAGCCCCAGCATTTT. The entire variable domain, with the rest obtained from reference TRBV5-5 and TRBJ1-5, is as follows: DAGVTQSPTHLIKTRGQQVTLRCSPISGHKSVSWYQQVLGQGPQFIFQYYEKEERGRGNFPDRFSARQFPNYSSELNVNALLLGDSALYLCASSLGHSLGQGISQPQHFGDGTRLSIL.

The chain is built from TRBV7-2 and TRBJ1-5, with TRBD1 as a possible D gene (5 bases). The CDR3 runs to 14 residues. The germline V and J ends were trimmed by 0 bases and 9 bases, with 12 bases remaining between them. Germline V gives CDR1 SGHTA, CDR2 FQGNSA. In DNA form, the CDR3 reads TGTGCCAGCAGCTTAGCAGGGGAAGTAGGGCCCCAGCATTTT. This sequence encodes CASSLAGEVGPQHF.

This clone turned up a few times. The chain employs TRBV6-1 and TRBJ2-7; D possibly corresponds to TRBD1 (5 bases). V shed 0 bases and J shed 5 bases, with 23 bases lying between them. CDR1 and CDR2 (germline): MNHNS, SASEGT. The CDR3 extends over 18 amino acids. The CDR3 DNA is TGTGCCAGCAGTGAAGCGTTACAGGCGGAGATGCTAAAGAACGAGCAGTACTTC. It yields the protein CASSEALQAEMLKNEQYF.

The rearrangement uses TRBV7-2 and TRBJ1-1; TRBD1 aligns across 7 bases. This CDR3 comprises 15 residues. V shed 1 base, J shed 11 bases, and the junction held 13 bases outside the gene matches. CDR1 and CDR2 from the germline V gene are SGHTA and FQGNSA. The CDR3 spells CASSLVIGTANPAFF. For the CDR3, the DNA is TGTGCCAGCAGCTTAGTAATTGGGACAGCGAATCCGGCTTTCTTT.

The gene calls are TRBV18 and TRBJ1-6, with D perhaps matching TRBD1 (5 bases). Germline V gives CDR1 KGHSH, CDR2 LQKENI. The CDR3 has 13 amino acids. Trimming cost V 6 bases and J 8 bases, with 11 bases left between them. The DNA for the CDR3 is TGTGCCAGCTCGCGGGACGGAGATTCACCCCTCCACTTT. Protein product: CASSRDGDSPLHF.

The gene calls are TRBV11-3 and TRBJ2-7; the match to TRBD1 covers 7 bases. Trimming at V came to 1 base and at J to 3 bases, leaving 3 bases not matched to a gene. The CDR3 sequence is 14 residues long. Per germline, CDR1 SGHNT and CDR2 YENEEA. CDR3 amino acids: CASSLGRGNYEQYF. The CDR3 coding sequence is TGTGCCAGCAGCTTAGGCAGGGGGAACTACGAGCAGTACTTC.

The rearrangement joins TRBV7-3 to TRBJ1-2, with a weak D call TRBD1 (5 bases). This CDR3 is built from 13 residues. Trimming left V 5 bases short and J 10 bases short, with 17 bases between. Per germline, CDR1 SGHTA and CDR2 FQGTGA. The CDR3: CASSPISDSPYTF. CDR3 in DNA: TGTGCCAGCAGCCCGATCTCCGACAGTCCCTACACCTTC. Looking up the rest from reference TRBV7-3 and TRBJ1-2 gives the full variable domain: GAGVSQTPSNKVTEKGKYVELRCDPISGHTALYWYRQSLGQGPEFLIYFQGTGAADDSGLPNDRFFAVRPEGSVSTLKIQRTERGDSAVYLCASSPISDSPYTFGSGTRLTVV.

This clone was counted only a few times. The rearrangement joins TRBV4-2 to TRBJ2-7; the D is unclear. Trimming stripped 0 bases from V and 2 bases from J, with 8 bases between. CDR1 is LGHNA, CDR2 YNFKEQ, per germline. CDR3 length: 14 amino acids. The CDR3 DNA is TGTGCCAGCAGCCAAGATATGGGCCCCTACGAGCAGTACTTC. Amino acids: CASSQDMGPYEQYF.

The chain uses TRBV10-3 and TRBJ2-1; 13 nucleotides agree with TRBD2. After removal of 6 bases from V and 0 bases from J, the junction contained 5 bases not matched to a gene. CDR3 length: 17 amino acids. The V gene's germline CDR1 is ENHRY and CDR2 SYGVKD. The CDR3 coding sequence is TGTGCCATCAGACTAGCGGGAGGGCCTGGCTCCTACAATGAGCAGTTCTTC. This encodes CAIRLAGGPGSYNEQFF.

This sequence joins TRBV28 and TRBJ1-5, with 7 bases aligning to TRBD1. With 4 bases clipped from V and 3 bases from J, the junction kept 9 bases outside the gene matches. The CDR3 sequence is 16 residues long. Germline V gives CDR1 MDHEN, CDR2 SYDVKM. CDR3 coding DNA: TGTGCCAGCAGTTCCCCCAGGGGACAGAACAATCAGCCCCAGCATTTT. Its translation: CASSSPRGQNNQPQHF.

The rearrangement uses TRBV6-5 and TRBJ1-1; no reliable D call. The CDR3 extends over 11 amino acids. Germline V gives CDR1 MNHEY, CDR2 SVGAGI. Trimming pared 7 bases from V and 1 base from J, leaving 4 bases between. This chain's CDR3 is CASMRNTEAFF. The CDR3 DNA reads as TGTGCCAGCATGAGGAACACTGAAGCTTTCTTT.

The chain carries TRBV5-1 and TRBJ1-5; 8 bases are a match to TRBD1. This CDR3 contains 14 residues. V gave up 0 bases and J gave up 8 bases; unmatched junction bases: 4. From germline, CDR1 is SGHRS and CDR2 YFSETQ. CDR3 residues: CASSLGDRREPQHF. In DNA form, the CDR3 reads TGCGCCAGCAGCTTGGGGGACAGGCGGGAGCCCCAGCATTTT. Variable domain in full (rest from reference TRBV5-1 and TRBJ1-5): KAGVTQTPRYLIKTRGQQVTLSCSPISGHRSVSWYQQTPGQGLQFLFEYFSETQRNKGNFPGRFSGRQFSNSRSEMNVSTLELGDSALYLCASSLGDRREPQHFGDGTRLSIL.

The rearrangement joins TRBV6-6 to TRBJ1-4; tentatively, D is TRBD1 (5 bases). CDR1 is MNHNY, CDR2 SVGAGI, per germline (reference sequence). Trimming pared 11 bases from V and 5 bases from J, leaving 12 bases between. The CDR3 has 12 amino acids. CDR3: CAVRGKNEKLFF. The DNA of the CDR3 is TGTGCCGTCCGGGGGAAGAATGAAAAACTGTTTTTT.

The chain couples TRBV5-1 to TRBJ2-7, with 8 bases identical to TRBD2. Looked up from germline, CDR1 is SGHRS and CDR2 is YFSETQ. This CDR3 is built from 16 residues. The junction had 9 bases not matched to a gene; V was cut back by 2 bases and J by 2 bases. The CDR3: CASSFGLLAETYEQYF. CDR3 sequence (DNA): TGCGCCAGCAGCTTTGGTTTACTAGCGGAAACCTACGAGCAGTACTTC.

V and J are TRBV7-8 and TRBJ1-1, with TRBD1 matching over 9 bases. CDR3 length: 15 amino acids. CDR1 is SGHVS, CDR2 FQNEAQ, per germline. Germline trimming cut 5 bases from V and 1 base from J; bases unmatched to any gene: 5. The CDR3 is CASSRQTGGNTEAFF. The CDR3 DNA reads TGTGCCAGCAGCAGACAGACAGGGGGGAACACTGAAGCTTTCTTT.

The chain is built from TRBV27 and TRBJ1-5; tentative D call: TRBD1 (5 bases). This CDR3 has 14 residues. Germline loops: CDR1 MNHEY, CDR2 SMNVEV (reference sequence). Trimming took off 5 bases at V and 8 bases at J, with 16 bases between the two ends. CDR3 bases: TGTGCCAGCAGTCACGGGACTCACGGGGAGCCCCAGCATTTT. As protein: CASSHGTHGEPQHF.